This T cell receptor (beta chain) is drawn from a study of T cells in women clearing cervical HPV infection. The wider study: Cases' blood sampling followed lesion detection by median approximately 150 days (90 to 200).

From germline, CDR1 is SEHNR and CDR2 FQNEAQ (reference sequence). The CDR3 is 12 amino acids. Libraries were prepared by immunoSEQ multiplex PCR; TCRdb keeps only in-frame clonotypes and omits some of them. The sample features around 23,000 clones, with about 2.5% in its top ten. A note on this clone: The DNA ends 3 residues before the CDR3 does, and the rest of the CDR3 is filled in from the germline J gene.

This rearrangement joins TRBV7-9 to TRBJ1-1, with TRBD1 matching over 8 bases. Sequenced input: blood buffy coat. This TCR derives from a woman aged 18-69 years with a cervical HPV16 infection that either progressed to CIN3+ or cleared (not recorded which). The CDR3 loop reads CASSPEDRVAFF. CDR3 DNA (partial): TGTGCCAGCAGCCCCGAGGACAGGGTG.